A selection of T cell receptor beta chains follows, all from one sample in a study of blood T cell repertoires in COVID-19. Using immunoSEQ multiplex PCR, the repertoire was profiled, and TCRdb retains in-frame clones only, with some absent. The sample yields around 25,000 clones, roughly 88% seen once. Specimen: peripheral blood. Receptors were obtained from a human donor in a cohort sampled during active COVID-19. Each CDR3 is given with its conserved first and last residue. D genes are given only for firm matches. Only some rows state a clone size, as once, few, many or a class for expanded clones.

d_gene	j_gene	v_gene	abundance	CDR3nt	CDR3aa
TRBD1	TRBJ2-5	TRBV2	.	TGTGCCAGCAGTGAGGACAGGAGTCTCGAAGGGACCCAGTACTTC	CASSEDRSLEGTQYF
TRBD2	TRBJ2-3	TRBV5-1	.	TGCGCCAGCAGCTCCCGCCTGGGACTAGCGGGGAACCGGTTGGCAGATACGCAGTATTTT	CASSSRLGLAGNRLADTQYF
TRBD2	TRBJ2-3	TRBV7-2	once	TGTGCCAGCAGCTTCTTTTCAGCGGGAGTGGCAGATACGCAGTATTTT	CASSFFSAGVADTQYF
.	TRBJ1-2	TRBV2	.	TGTGCCAGCAGTGAACCTGGGAGTGGCTATGGCTACACCTTC	CASSEPGSGYGYTF
.	TRBJ1-2	TRBV27	.	TGTGCCAGCATGGGTCAACAGGGTAGAGGAGGCTACACCTTC	CASMGQQGRGGYTF
.	TRBJ1-4	TRBV18	.	TGTGCCAGCTCACCAGTCAGCGGCACTAATGAAAAACTGTTTTTT	CASSPVSGTNEKLFF
.	TRBJ2-3	TRBV4-2	once	TGTGCCAGCAGCCAAGATTCTCTCACAGATACGCAGTATTTT	CASSQDSLTDTQYF
.	TRBJ2-5	TRBV25-1	.	TGTGCCAGCAGTGTTCCAGGGCAAGAGACCCAGTACTTC	CASSVPGQETQYF
.	TRBJ1-2	TRBV5-1	.	TGCGCCAGCAGCAGGGAAGACAGCGCTGGCTATGGCTACACCTTC	CASSREDSAGYGYTF
TRBD2	TRBJ2-1	TRBV5-1	.	TGCGCCAGCAGCCCCGGGACTAGCGGGGGTAGAGAGTTCTTC	CASSPGTSGGREFF
TRBD1	TRBJ2-7	TRBV2	.	TGTGCCAGGGGGGTGACAGGGTTGAGCGAGCAGTACTTC	CARGVTGLSEQYF
TRBD1	TRBJ1-6	TRBV6-5	.	TGTGCCACGAGGACAGGGGAGGATTCACCCCTCCACTTT	CATRTGEDSPLHF
TRBD2	TRBJ2-7	TRBV7-9	.	TGTGCCAGCAGCTCGTCGTCCGGGACTAGCGGCGCCTACGAGCAGTACTTC	CASSSSSGTSGAYEQYF
TRBD1	TRBJ2-2	TRBV18	.	TGTGCCAGCTCAAACTTCAGAGGACAGGGCGGCGGGGAGCTGTTTTTT	CASSNFRGQGGGELFF
TRBD1	TRBJ2-2	TRBV27	.	TGTGCCAGCAGTTTAACCGGGACAGTGAAGTTGTTTTTT	CASSLTGTVKLFF
TRBD1	TRBJ1-1	TRBV7-8	.	TGTGCCAGCAGCGCCCGGGACAGGGGCACTGAAGCTTTCTTT	CASSARDRGTEAFF
TRBD1	TRBJ2-2	TRBV5-1	.	TGCGCCAGCAGCCTCCGGGACAGGACTTCGAACACCGGGGAGCTGTTTTTT	CASSLRDRTSNTGELFF
TRBD2	TRBJ2-3	TRBV10-3	.	TGTGCCATCAGAGTCATAGCGGGCACCACAGATACGCAGTATTTT	CAIRVIAGTTDTQYF
.	TRBJ2-7	TRBV6-5	.	TGTGCCAGCAGACAGACAGGAGCCTCCTACGAGCAGTACTTC	CASRQTGASYEQYF
TRBD1	TRBJ2-7	TRBV19	.	TGTGCCAGTAGTAGGACGACAGGGCCCTACGAGCAGTACTTC	CASSRTTGPYEQYF
.	TRBJ1-5	TRBV19	few	TGTGCCAGTAGTATAGACTCTGGACGGCGGGGGCATTTT	CASSIDSGRRGHF
TRBD2	TRBJ2-2	TRBV24-1	.	TGTGCCACCAGACCTAGCGGGGGAAACACCGGGGAGCTGTTTTTT	CATRPSGGNTGELFF
TRBD2	TRBJ2-1	TRBV5-1	.	TGCGCCAGCAGCTCAGCGGGAAGAAGGAATGAGCAGTTCTTC	CASSSAGRRNEQFF
TRBD1	TRBJ2-7	TRBV18	once	TGTGCCAGCTCCGGACAGGGGAGGGAGCAGTACTTC	CASSGQGREQYF
.	TRBJ2-7	TRBV11-3	.	TGTGCCAGCAGCCTCGACATAAACTCCTACGAGCAGTACTTC	CASSLDINSYEQYF
.	TRBJ1-4	TRBV5-4	.	TGTGCCAGCAGCTTGGGGTCGGGACATAGAAATGAAAAACTGTTTTTT	CASSLGSGHRNEKLFF
TRBD1	TRBJ2-5	TRBV5-1	.	TGCGCCAGCAGCAGTACACAGGGGACGGAGACCCAGTACTTC	CASSSTQGTETQYF
TRBD1	TRBJ1-5	TRBV19	.	TGTGCCAGTAGTATACGAACAGGGGATCAGCCCCAGCATTTT	CASSIRTGDQPQHF
TRBD2	TRBJ2-3	TRBV24-1	.	TGTGCCACCAGTGACCCAGGGACTAGCGGGGGCACAGATACGCAGTATTTT	CATSDPGTSGGTDTQYF
TRBD2	TRBJ2-2	TRBV18	once	TGTGCCAGCTCACCAGCTTCAGCGGGAAACAACAAGGCCGGGGAGCTGTTTTTT	CASSPASAGNNKAGELFF
.	TRBJ2-4	TRBV9	.	TGTGCCAGCAGCGTAGCCCCGGCCGGGACTCTTGAGGACATTCAGTACTTC	CASSVAPAGTLEDIQYF
TRBD1	TRBJ1-2	TRBV24-1	.	TGTGCCACCAGCGGTAGACAGGGTGGTGACTATGGCTACACCTTC	CATSGRQGGDYGYTF
.	TRBJ2-7	TRBV21-1	.	TGTGCCAGCAGCACTAGCGAGGCAAAGGTCTCCTACGAGCAGTACTTC	CASSTSEAKVSYEQYF
TRBD1	TRBJ1-1	TRBV27	.	TGTGCCAGCAGCCCCGCGGGACAGGGGAACACTGAAGCTTTCTTT	CASSPAGQGNTEAFF
TRBD1	TRBJ2-1	TRBV18	.	TGTGCCAGTGCAGGACAGGACTCCTACAATGAGCAGTTCTTC	CASAGQDSYNEQFF
.	TRBJ1-4	TRBV15	.	TGTGCCACCAGCAGAGATCACAGGGCAGGGAATGAAAAACTGTTTTTT	CATSRDHRAGNEKLFF
.	TRBJ2-7	TRBV6-2/TRBV6-3	.	TGTGCCAGCAGTTACTCCTCTTACGAGCAGTACTTC	CASSYSSYEQYF
.	TRBJ1-5	TRBV11-3	.	TGTGCCAGCAGCTCAGGGCAGGGCCGCCCTAGGGAGCCCCAGCATTTT	CASSSGQGRPREPQHF
.	TRBJ2-3	TRBV29-1	.	TGCAGCGTTGAGCGCGGCACAGATACGCAGTATTTT	CSVERGTDTQYF
TRBD1	TRBJ2-3	TRBV18	.	TGTGCCAGCTCACCATGGAGAGGGACAGGGCGATCAGATACGCAGTATTTT	CASSPWRGTGRSDTQYF
TRBD1	TRBJ2-7	TRBV7-9	once	TGTGCCAGCACCAGGGACAGCCATACCTACGAGCAGTACTTC	CASTRDSHTYEQYF
TRBD1	TRBJ1-2	TRBV28	.	TGTGCCAGCACGGAGGGGGCGCGGGGCTACACCTTC	CASTEGARGYTF
.	TRBJ1-6	TRBV7-2	once	TGTGCCAGCAGCTTAGACAGGGCGGCCCCACCCCTCCACTTT	CASSLDRAAPPLHF
.	TRBJ2-7	TRBV18	.	TGTGCCAGCTCCTACAGTCGCCACGAGCAGTACTTC	CASSYSRHEQYF
.	TRBJ2-5	TRBV7-8	.	TGTGCCAGCAGCCACGGGGTGGGGGGTTCTTCGGTGACCCAGTACTTC	CASSHGVGGSSVTQYF
.	TRBJ1-6	TRBV2	.	TGTGCCAGCAGGGTCAGGGTCGGTTCACCCCTCCACTTT	CASRVRVGSPLHF
.	TRBJ2-4	TRBV27	.	TGTGCCAGCAGTTTAACAGTTCAAAACATTCAGTACTTC	CASSLTVQNIQYF
TRBD2	TRBJ2-5	TRBV11-2	once	TGTGCCAGCAGCCAGGGACTAGCGGGGAGCGGGGAGACCCAGTACTTC	CASSQGLAGSGETQYF
.	TRBJ1-2	TRBV5-4	.	TGTGCCAGCCACCGGGAGGGGGACGGGGGTGAGGGCTACACCTTC	CASHREGDGGEGYTF
.	TRBJ2-1	TRBV18	.	TGTGCCAGCTCACCGCGGCAGACCAGCTCCTACAATGAGCAGTTCTTC	CASSPRQTSSYNEQFF
.	TRBJ1-1	TRBV3-1/TRBV3-2	.	TGTGCCAGCAGCCCTGGACGGGGAATTGTTTTCTTT	CASSPGRGIVFF